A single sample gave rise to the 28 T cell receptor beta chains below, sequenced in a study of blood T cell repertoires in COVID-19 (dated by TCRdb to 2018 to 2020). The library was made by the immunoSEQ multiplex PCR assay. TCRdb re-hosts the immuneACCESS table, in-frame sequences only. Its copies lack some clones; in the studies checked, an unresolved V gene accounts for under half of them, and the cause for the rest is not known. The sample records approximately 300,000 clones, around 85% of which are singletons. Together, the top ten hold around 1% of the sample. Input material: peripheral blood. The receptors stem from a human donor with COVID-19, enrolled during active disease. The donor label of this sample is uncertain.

CDR3 sequence: CASSLDGLAGGGRQETQYF. CDR3 nucleotides: TGTGCCAGCAGCTTGGACGGACTAGCGGGAGGCGGGCGGCAAGAGACCCAGTACTTC. This sequence joins TRBV7-2 and TRBJ2-5, with TRBD2 identical over 14 bases. CDR1 and CDR2 from the germline V gene are SGHTA and FQGNSA. The CDR3 totals 19 residues. V shed 3 bases, J shed 2 bases, and the junction held 11 bases outside the gene matches.

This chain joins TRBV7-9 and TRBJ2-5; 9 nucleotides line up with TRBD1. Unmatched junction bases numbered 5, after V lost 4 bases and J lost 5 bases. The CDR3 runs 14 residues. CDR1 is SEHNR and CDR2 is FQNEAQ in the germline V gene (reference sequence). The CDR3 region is CASSCGQGRETQYF. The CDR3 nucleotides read TGTGCCAGCAGCTGCGGACAGGGGAGGGAGACCCAGTACTTC.

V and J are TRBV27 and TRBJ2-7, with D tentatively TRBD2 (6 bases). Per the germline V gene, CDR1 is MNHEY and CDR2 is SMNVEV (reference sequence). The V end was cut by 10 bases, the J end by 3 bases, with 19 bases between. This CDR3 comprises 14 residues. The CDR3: CATAGTGSFYEQYF. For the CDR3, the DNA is TGTGCCACGGCGGGGACGGGAAGTTTCTACGAGCAGTACTTC.

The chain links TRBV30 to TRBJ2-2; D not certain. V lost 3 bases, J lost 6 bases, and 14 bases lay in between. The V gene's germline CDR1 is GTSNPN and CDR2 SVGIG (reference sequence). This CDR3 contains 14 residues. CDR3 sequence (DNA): TGTGCCTGGAGGCTTAAAGGAGCCTCCGGGGAGCTGTTTTTT. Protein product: CAWRLKGASGELFF.

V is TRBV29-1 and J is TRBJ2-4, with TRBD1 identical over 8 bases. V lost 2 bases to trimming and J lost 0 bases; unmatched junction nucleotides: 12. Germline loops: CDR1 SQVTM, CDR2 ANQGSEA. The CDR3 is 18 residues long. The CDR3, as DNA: TGCAGCGTTGAAAGGAGACAGGGGCCTACCCTAGCCAAAAACATTCAGTACTTC. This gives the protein CSVERRQGPTLAKNIQYF.

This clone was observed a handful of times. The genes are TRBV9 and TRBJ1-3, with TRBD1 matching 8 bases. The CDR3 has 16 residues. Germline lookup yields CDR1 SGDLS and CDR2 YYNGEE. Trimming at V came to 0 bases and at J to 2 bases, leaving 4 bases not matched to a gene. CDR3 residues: CASSVGSGGTGNTIYF. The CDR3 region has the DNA TGTGCCAGCAGCGTAGGGTCAGGGGGCACTGGAAACACCATATATTTT.

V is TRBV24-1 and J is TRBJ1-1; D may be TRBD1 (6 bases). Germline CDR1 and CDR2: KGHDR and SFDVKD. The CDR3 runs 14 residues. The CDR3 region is CAQSGTPMNTEAFF. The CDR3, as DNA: TGTGCGCAATCCGGGACACCTATGAACACTGAAGCTTTCTTT.

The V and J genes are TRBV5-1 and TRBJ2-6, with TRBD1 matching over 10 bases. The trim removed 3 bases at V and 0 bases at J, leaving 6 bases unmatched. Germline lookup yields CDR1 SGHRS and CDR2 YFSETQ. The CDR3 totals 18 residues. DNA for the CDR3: TGCGCCAGCAGCTCCCCGGGACAGGGGCCCTCTGGGGCCAACGTCCTGACTTTC. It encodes CASSSPGQGPSGANVLTF. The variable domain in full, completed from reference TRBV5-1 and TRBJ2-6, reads KAGVTQTPRYLIKTRGQQVTLSCSPISGHRSVSWYQQTPGQGLQFLFEYFSETQRNKGNFPGRFSGRQFSNSRSEMNVSTLELGDSALYLCASSSPGQGPSGANVLTFGAGSRLTVL.

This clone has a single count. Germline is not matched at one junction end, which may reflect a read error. The CDR3 DNA sequence: TGTGCTAGCAGCGTAGGACTAGCCACACAAGAGACCCAGTACTTC. Encoded protein: CASSVGLATQETQYF. The V gene is TRBV7-7, the J gene TRBJ2-5, with 8 bases that match TRBD2. This CDR3 spans 15 amino acids. Germline V gives CDR1 SSHAT, CDR2 FNYEAQ (reference sequence).

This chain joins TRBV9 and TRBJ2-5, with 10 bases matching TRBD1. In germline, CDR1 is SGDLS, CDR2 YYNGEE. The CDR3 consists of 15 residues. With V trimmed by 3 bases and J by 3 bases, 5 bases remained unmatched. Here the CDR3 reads CASSGSGTGEETQYF. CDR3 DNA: TGTGCCAGCAGCGGTTCCGGGACAGGGGAAGAGACCCAGTACTTC.

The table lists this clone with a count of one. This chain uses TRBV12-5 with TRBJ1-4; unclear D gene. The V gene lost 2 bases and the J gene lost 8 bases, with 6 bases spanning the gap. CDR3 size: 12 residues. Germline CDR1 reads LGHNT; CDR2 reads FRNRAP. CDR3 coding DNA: TGTGCTAGTGGTTTGTGGGAGGAAAAACTGTTTTTT. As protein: CASGLWEEKLFF. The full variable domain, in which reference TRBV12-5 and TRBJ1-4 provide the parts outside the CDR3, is DARVTQTPRHKVTEMGQEVTMRCQPILGHNTVFWYRQTMMQGLELLAYFRNRAPLDDSGMPKDRFSAEMPDATLATLKIQPSEPRDSAVYFCASGLWEEKLFFGSGTQLSVL.

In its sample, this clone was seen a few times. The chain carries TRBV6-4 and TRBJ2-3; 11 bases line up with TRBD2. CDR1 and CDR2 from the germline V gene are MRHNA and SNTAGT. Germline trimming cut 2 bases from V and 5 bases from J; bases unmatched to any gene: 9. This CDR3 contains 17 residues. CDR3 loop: CASSDLRSGRVEDTQYF. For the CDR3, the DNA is TGTGCCAGCAGTGACCTTCGTAGCGGGAGGGTTGAAGATACGCAGTATTTT.

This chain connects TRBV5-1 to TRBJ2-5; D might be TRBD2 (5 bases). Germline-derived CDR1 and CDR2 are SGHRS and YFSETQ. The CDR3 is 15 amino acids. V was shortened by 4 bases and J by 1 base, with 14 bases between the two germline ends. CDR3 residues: CASSGQAGSQETQYF. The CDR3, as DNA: TGCGCCAGCAGCGGCCAGGCGGGCAGCCAAGAGACCCAGTACTTC.

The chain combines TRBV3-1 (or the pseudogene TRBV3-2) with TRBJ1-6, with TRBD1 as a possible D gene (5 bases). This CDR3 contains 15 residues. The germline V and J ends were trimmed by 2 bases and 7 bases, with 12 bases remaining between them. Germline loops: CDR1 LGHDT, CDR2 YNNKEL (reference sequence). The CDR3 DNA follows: TGTGCCAGCAGCCAAATACAGGTTACCAATTCACCCCTCCACTTT. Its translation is CASSQIQVTNSPLHF.

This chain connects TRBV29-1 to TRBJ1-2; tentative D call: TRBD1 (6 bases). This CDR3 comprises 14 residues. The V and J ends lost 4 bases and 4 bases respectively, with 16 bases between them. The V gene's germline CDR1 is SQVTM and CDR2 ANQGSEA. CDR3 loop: CSVGSAGAAYGYTF. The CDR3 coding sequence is TGCAGCGTTGGTTCGGCAGGGGCAGCCTATGGCTACACCTTC.

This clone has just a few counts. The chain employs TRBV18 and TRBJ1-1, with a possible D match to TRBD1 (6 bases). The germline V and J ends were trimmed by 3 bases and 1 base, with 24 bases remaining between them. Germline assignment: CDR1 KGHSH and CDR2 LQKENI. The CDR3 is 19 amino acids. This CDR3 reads CASSPRDTAGVGGNTEAFF. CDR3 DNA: TGTGCCAGCTCACCGCGGGACACGGCGGGGGTGGGAGGGAACACTGAAGCTTTCTTT.

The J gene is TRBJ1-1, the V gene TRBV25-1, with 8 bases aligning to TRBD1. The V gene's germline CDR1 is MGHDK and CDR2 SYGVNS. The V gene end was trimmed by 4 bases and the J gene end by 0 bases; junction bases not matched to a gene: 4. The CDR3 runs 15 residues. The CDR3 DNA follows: TGTGCCAGCAGTGGGCGACAGGGGATGAACACTGAAGCTTTCTTT. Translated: CASSGRQGMNTEAFF.

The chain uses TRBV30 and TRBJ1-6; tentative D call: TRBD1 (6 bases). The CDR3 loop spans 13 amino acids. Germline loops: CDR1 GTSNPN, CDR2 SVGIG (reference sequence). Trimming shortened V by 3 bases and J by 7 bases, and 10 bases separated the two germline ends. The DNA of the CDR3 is TGTGCCTGGAGACTAGACAGGAATTCACCCCTCCACTTT. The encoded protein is CAWRLDRNSPLHF.

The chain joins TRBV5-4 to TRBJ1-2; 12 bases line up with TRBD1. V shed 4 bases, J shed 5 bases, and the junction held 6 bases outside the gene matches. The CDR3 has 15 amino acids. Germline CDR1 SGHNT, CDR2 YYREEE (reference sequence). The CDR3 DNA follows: TGTGCCAGCAGCCCCCGGGACAGGGGGCTTTATGGCTACACCTTC. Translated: CASSPRDRGLYGYTF.

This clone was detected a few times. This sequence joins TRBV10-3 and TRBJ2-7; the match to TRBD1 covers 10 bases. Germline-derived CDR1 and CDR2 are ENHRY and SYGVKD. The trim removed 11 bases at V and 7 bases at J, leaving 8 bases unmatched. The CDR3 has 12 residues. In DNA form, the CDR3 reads TGTGCCGTGGGACAGGGGACGAGGGAGCAGTACTTC. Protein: CAVGQGTREQYF.

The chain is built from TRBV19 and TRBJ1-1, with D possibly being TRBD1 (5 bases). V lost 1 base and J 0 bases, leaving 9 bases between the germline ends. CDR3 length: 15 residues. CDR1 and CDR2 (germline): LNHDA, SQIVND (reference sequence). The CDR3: CASSIGGRLNTEAFF. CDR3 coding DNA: TGTGCCAGTAGTATAGGGGGCAGATTGAACACTGAAGCTTTCTTT.

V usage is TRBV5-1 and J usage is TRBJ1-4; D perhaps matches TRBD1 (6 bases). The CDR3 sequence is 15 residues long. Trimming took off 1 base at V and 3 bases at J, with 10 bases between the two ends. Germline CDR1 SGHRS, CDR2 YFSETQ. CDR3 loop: CASSLRGGANEKLFF. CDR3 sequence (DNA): TGCGCCAGCAGCTTGAGGGGGGGAGCTAATGAAAAACTGTTTTTT.

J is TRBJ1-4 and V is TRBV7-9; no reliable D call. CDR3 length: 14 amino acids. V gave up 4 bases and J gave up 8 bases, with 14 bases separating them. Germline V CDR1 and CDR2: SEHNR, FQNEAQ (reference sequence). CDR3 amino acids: CASSSGPPGEKLFF. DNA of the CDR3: TGTGCCAGCAGCTCTGGACCCCCGGGGGAAAAACTGTTTTTT.

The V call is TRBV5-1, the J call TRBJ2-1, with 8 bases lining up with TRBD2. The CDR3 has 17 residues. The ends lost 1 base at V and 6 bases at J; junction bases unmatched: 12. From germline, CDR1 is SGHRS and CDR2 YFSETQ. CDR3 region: CASSLSPAGVFINEQFF. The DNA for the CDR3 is TGCGCCAGCAGCTTGTCCCCAGCGGGAGTTTTTATCAATGAGCAGTTCTTC.

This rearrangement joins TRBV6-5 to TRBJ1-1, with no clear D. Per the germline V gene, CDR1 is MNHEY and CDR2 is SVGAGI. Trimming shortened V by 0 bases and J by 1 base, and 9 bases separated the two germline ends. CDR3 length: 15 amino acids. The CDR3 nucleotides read TGTGCCAGCAGTTACTCGAGGATTGGGAACACTGAAGCTTTCTTT. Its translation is CASSYSRIGNTEAFF.

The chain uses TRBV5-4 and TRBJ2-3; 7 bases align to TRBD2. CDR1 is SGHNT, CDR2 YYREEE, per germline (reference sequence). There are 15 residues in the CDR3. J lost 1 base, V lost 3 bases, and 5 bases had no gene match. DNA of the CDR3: TGTGCCAGCAGCTCCAGCGGGAAGGGCACAGATACGCAGTATTTT. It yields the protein CASSSSGKGTDTQYF.

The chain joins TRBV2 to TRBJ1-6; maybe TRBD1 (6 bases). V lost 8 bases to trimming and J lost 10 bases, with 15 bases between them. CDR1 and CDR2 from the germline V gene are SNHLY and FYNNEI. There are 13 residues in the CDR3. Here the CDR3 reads CASGPGARSPLHF. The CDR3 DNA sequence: TGTGCCAGCGGACCAGGGGCCCGATCACCCCTCCACTTT.

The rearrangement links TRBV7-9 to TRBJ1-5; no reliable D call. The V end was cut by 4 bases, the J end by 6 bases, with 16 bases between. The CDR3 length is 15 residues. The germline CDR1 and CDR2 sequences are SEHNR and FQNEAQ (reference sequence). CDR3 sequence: CASSSTQSGPQPQHF. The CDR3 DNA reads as TGTGCCAGCAGCTCGACGCAAAGCGGGCCTCAGCCCCAGCATTTT.